One sample yielded the 10 T cell receptor beta chains listed below, sequenced in a study of blood T cell repertoires in COVID-19. Here immunoSEQ multiplex PCR was the method, and the copy in TCRdb shows in-frame clones only, minus some. Of roughly 60,000 clones detected, roughly 80% appear once; the ten largest clones hold 25%. The sequenced material came from peripheral blood. These receptors came from a human donor in a cohort sampled during active COVID-19.

The chain couples TRBV6-5 to TRBJ1-2; D is perhaps TRBD1 (6 bases). Trimming pared 6 bases from V and 2 bases from J, leaving 13 bases between. Germline lookup yields CDR1 MNHEY and CDR2 SVGAGI. The CDR3 loop spans 14 amino acids. The CDR3, as DNA: TGTGCCAGCAGGTTGACAGGCGCGAACTATGGCTACACCTTC. Amino acids: CASRLTGANYGYTF.

J is TRBJ2-7 and V is TRBV3-1 (or the pseudogene TRBV3-2); TRBD1 might be the D (5 bases). V lost 1 base, J lost 5 bases, and 12 bases lay in between. The germline CDR1 and CDR2 sequences are LGHDT and YNNKEL (reference sequence). CDR3 length: 14 amino acids. Here the CDR3 reads CASSQAGRVNEQYF. The CDR3 coding sequence is TGTGCCAGCAGCCAAGCCGGCAGGGTCAACGAGCAGTACTTC.

This rearrangement joins TRBV24-1 to TRBJ2-2, with D possibly being TRBD1 (7 bases). V was shortened by 5 bases and J by 9 bases, with 24 bases between the two germline ends. CDR3 length: 17 amino acids. Germline CDR1 and CDR2: KGHDR and SFDVKD. The CDR3 coding sequence is TGTGCCACCAGTGGCCAGGGGGGCGCGTCAAGACCCCGGGAGCTGTTTTTT. Protein product: CATSGQGGASRPRELFF.

The V and J genes are TRBV11-2 and TRBJ2-7, with 8 bases that match TRBD1. This CDR3 has 13 residues. With 5 bases clipped from V and 4 bases from J, the junction kept 4 bases outside the gene matches. CDR1 SGHAT and CDR2 FQNNGV come from the germline V gene. Here the CDR3 reads CASSPRGQYEQYF. CDR3 sequence (DNA): TGTGCCAGCAGCCCCAGGGGGCAATACGAGCAGTACTTC.

The chain carries TRBV7-2 and TRBJ1-1; 8 nucleotides agree with TRBD1. CDR1 and CDR2 (germline): SGHTA, FQGNSA. After removal of 2 bases from V and 0 bases from J, the junction contained 11 bases not matched to a gene. This CDR3 is built from 18 residues. CDR3 region: CASSLMYRGSDMNTEAFF. In DNA, the CDR3 is TGTGCCAGCAGCTTAATGTACAGGGGGAGCGATATGAACACTGAAGCTTTCTTT.

The chain has TRBV5-4 and TRBJ1-3; TRBD1 matches at 11 bases. Germline CDR1 reads SGHNT; CDR2 reads YYREEE (reference sequence). CDR3 length: 17 amino acids. V lost 0 bases to trimming and J lost 0 bases; unmatched junction nucleotides: 2. In DNA, the CDR3 is TGTGCCAGCAGCTTGGGAGGGACAGGGGGCTCTGGAAACACCATATATTTT. Its protein is CASSLGGTGGSGNTIYF. The complete variable domain, with remaining parts taken from reference TRBV5-4 and TRBJ1-3, reads ETGVTQSPTHLIKTRGQQVTLRCSSQSGHNTVSWYQQALGQGPQFIFQYYREEENGRGNFPPRFSGLQFPNYSSELNVNALELDDSALYLCASSLGGTGGSGNTIYFGEGSWLTVV.

The rearrangement joins TRBV11-3 to TRBJ1-6; D is unclear. V lost 5 bases and J lost 7, with 9 bases in between. Germline lookup yields CDR1 SGHNT and CDR2 YENEEA. The CDR3 has 13 residues. CDR3 nucleotide sequence: TGTGCCAGCAGCCTGTTTCTAAATTCACCCCTCCACTTT. It codes for CASSLFLNSPLHF. Based on the CDR3 plus reference TRBV11-3 and TRBJ1-6, the full variable domain is EAGVVQSPRYKIIEKKQPVAFWCNPISGHNTLYWYLQNLGQGPELLIRYENEEAVDDSQLPKDRFSAERLKGVDSTLKIQPAELGDSAVYLCASSLFLNSPLHFGNGTRLTVT.

The V call is TRBV28, the J call TRBJ1-1; TRBD1 agrees at 8 bases. This CDR3 has 13 amino acids. Germline V gene data show CDR1 as MDHEN and CDR2 as SYDVKM. With V trimmed by 4 bases and J by 4 bases, 2 bases remained unmatched. CDR3 in amino acids: CASSSTGGTEAFF. The CDR3 DNA is TGTGCCAGCAGTTCTACAGGGGGCACTGAAGCTTTCTTT.

The chain couples TRBV24-1 to TRBJ2-2, with 8 bases aligning to TRBD1. From germline, CDR1 is KGHDR and CDR2 SFDVKD. V lost 3 bases, J lost 5 bases, and 4 bases stayed unmatched. The CDR3 loop spans 15 amino acids. CDR3 in amino acids: CATSDETGVTGELFF. The DNA for the CDR3 is TGTGCCACCAGTGATGAGACAGGGGTAACCGGGGAGCTGTTTTTT.

The chain uses TRBV4-2 and TRBJ2-3, with TRBD1 as a possible D gene (6 bases). Looked up from germline, CDR1 is LGHNA and CDR2 is YNFKEQ. The CDR3 totals 17 residues. Between the trimmed V and J ends, which lost 0 bases and 2 bases, there was a span of 15 bases. CDR3 sequence reads: CASSQDPSGAFTDTQYF. In DNA, the CDR3 is TGTGCCAGCAGCCAAGATCCGTCAGGGGCCTTCACAGATACGCAGTATTTT.